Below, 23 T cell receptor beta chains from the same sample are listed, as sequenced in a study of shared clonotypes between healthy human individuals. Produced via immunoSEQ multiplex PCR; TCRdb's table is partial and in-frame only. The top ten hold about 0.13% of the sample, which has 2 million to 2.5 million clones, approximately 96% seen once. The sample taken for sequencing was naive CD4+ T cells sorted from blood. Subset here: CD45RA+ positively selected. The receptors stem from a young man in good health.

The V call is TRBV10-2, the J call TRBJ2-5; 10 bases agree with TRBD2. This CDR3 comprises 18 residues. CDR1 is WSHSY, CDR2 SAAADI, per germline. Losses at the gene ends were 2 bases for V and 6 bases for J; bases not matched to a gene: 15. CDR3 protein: CASSEHPWELAGVKTQYF. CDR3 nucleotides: TGCGCCAGCAGTGAGCACCCTTGGGAGCTAGCGGGGGTAAAGACCCAGTACTTC.

In nucleotides, the CDR3 is TGTGCCAGCAGTGAAGCCGGTCGAGGGCGAGATACGCAGTATTTT. Translating gives CASSEAGRGRDTQYF. This sequence joins TRBV6-1 and TRBJ2-3; D is possibly TRBD2 (5 bases). This CDR3 spans 15 amino acids. Trimming shortened V by 0 bases and J by 5 bases, and 12 bases separated the two germline ends. The V gene's germline CDR1 is MNHNS and CDR2 SASEGT.

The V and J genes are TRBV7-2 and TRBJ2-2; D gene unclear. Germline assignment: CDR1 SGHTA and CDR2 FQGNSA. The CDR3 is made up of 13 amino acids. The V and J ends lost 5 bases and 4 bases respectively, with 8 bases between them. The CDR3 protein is CASSPPVTGELFF. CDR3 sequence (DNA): TGTGCCAGCAGCCCTCCGGTCACCGGGGAGCTGTTTTTT.

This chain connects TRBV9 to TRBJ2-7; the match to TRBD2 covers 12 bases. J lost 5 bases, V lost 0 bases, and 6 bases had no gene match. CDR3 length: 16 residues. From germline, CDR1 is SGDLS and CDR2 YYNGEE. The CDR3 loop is CASSVGVTSGSHEQYF. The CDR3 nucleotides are TGTGCCAGCAGCGTAGGTGTGACTAGCGGGAGCCACGAGCAGTACTTC.

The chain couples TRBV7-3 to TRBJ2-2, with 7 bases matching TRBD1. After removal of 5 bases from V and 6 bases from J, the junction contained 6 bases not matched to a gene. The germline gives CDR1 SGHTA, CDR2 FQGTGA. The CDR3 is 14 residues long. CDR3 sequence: CASSPSTGPGELFF. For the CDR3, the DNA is TGTGCCAGCAGCCCTTCGACAGGGCCCGGGGAGCTGTTTTTT.

CDR3 bases: TGTGCCAGCAGCGCCAGACCGACGGGCGTTACCTACAATGAGCAGTTCTTC. Translating it yields CASSARPTGVTYNEQFF. J is TRBJ2-1 and V is TRBV11-2; D uncertain. Trimming took off 5 bases at V and 2 bases at J, with 19 bases between the two ends. In germline, CDR1 is SGHAT, CDR2 FQNNGV. This CDR3 has 17 amino acids.

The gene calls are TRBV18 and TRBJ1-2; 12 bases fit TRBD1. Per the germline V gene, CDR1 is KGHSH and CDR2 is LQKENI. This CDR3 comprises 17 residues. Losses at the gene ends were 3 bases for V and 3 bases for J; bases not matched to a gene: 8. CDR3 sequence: CASSPLGTGGADYGYTF. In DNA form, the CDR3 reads TGTGCCAGCTCACCGCTGGGGACAGGGGGCGCCGACTATGGCTACACCTTC.

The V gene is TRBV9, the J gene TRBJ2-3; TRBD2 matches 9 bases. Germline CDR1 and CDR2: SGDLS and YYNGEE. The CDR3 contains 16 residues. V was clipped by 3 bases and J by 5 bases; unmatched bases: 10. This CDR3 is CASSDAAGGLLDTQYF. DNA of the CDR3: TGTGCCAGCAGCGATGCGGCGGGGGGGCTCCTAGATACGCAGTATTTT. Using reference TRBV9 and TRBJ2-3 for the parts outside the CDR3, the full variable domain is DSGVTQTPKHLITATGQRVTLRCSPRSGDLSVYWYQQSLDQGLQFLIQYYNGEERAKGNILERFSAQQFPDLHSELNLSSLELGDSALYFCASSDAAGGLLDTQYFGPGTRLTVL.

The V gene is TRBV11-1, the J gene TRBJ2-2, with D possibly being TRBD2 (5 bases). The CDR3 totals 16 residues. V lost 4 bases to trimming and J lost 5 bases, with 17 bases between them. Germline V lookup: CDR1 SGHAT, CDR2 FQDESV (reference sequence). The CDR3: CASSSRGTSLTGELFF. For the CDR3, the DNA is TGTGCCAGCAGCTCCCGGGGTACAAGTTTAACCGGGGAGCTGTTTTTT.

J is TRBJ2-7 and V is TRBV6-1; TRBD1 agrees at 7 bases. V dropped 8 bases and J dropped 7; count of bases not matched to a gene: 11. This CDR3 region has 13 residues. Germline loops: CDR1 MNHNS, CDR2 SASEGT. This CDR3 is CASRDRVGGEQYF. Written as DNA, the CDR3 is TGTGCCAGCCGAGACAGGGTAGGAGGTGAGCAGTACTTC.

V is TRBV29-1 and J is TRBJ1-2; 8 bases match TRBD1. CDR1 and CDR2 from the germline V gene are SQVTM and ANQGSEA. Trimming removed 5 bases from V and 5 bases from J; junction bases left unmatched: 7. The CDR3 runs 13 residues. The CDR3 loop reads CSVLGTGAYGYTF. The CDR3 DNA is TGCAGCGTTTTGGGGACAGGCGCATATGGCTACACCTTC.

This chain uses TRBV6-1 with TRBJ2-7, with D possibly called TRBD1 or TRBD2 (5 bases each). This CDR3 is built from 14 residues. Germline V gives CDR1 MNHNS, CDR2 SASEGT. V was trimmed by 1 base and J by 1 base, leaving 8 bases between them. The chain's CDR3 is CASSEERGSYEQYF. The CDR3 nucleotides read TGTGCCAGCAGTGAAGAGAGGGGTTCCTACGAGCAGTACTTC.

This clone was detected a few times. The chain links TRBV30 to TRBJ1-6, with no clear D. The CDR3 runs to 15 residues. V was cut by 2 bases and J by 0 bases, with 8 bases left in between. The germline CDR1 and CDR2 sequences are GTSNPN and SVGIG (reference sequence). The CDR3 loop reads CAWSNPSSYNSPLHF. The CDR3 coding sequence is TGTGCCTGGAGTAACCCCAGCTCCTATAATTCACCCCTCCACTTT.

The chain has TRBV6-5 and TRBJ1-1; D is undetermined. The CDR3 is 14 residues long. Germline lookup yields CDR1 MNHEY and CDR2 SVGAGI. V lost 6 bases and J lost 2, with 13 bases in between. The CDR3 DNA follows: TGTGCCAGCAGCCCCGGCAGGCGAAACACTGAAGCTTTCTTT. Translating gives CASSPGRRNTEAFF.

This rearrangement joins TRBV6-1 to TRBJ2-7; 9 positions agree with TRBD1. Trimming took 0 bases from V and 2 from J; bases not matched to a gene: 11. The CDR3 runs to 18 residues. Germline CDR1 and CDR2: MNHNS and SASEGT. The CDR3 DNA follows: TGTGCCAGCAGTGAAGCCCTCCGACAGGGGGGAAACCCCTACGAGCAGTACTTC. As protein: CASSEALRQGGNPYEQYF.

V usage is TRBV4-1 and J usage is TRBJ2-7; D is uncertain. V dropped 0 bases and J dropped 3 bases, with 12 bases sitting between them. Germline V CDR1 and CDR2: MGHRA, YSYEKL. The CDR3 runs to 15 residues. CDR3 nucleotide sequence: TGCGCCAGCAGCCAAGAGCAAAGGCTCGGCTACGAGCAGTACTTC. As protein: CASSQEQRLGYEQYF.

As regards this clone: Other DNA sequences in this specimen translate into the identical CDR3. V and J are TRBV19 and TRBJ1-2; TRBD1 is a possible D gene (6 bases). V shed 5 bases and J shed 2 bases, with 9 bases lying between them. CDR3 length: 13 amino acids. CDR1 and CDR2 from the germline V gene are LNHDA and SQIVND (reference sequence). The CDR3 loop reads CASSRDTNYGYTF. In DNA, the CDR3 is TGTGCCAGTAGTCGGGACACCAACTATGGCTACACCTTC.

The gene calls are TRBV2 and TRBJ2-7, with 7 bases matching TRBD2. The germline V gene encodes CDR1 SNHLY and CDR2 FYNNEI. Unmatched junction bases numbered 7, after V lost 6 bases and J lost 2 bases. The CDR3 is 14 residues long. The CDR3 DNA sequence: TGTGCCAGCAGCGGCGGGAGTGGTCCCTACGAGCAGTACTTC. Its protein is CASSGGSGPYEQYF.

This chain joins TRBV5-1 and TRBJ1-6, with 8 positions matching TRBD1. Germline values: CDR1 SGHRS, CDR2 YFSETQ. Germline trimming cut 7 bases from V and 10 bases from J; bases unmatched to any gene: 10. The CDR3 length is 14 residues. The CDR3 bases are TGCGCCAGCGCCTCTGGACAGGGAGAATCACCCCTCCACTTT. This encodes CASASGQGESPLHF.

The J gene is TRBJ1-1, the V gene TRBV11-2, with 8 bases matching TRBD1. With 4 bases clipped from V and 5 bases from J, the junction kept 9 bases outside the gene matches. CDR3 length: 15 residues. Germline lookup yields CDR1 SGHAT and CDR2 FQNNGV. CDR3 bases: TGTGCCAGCAGCTCTCATACAGGGGGTGGAACTGAAGCTTTCTTT. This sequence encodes CASSSHTGGGTEAFF. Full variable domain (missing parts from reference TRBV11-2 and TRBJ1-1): EAGVAQSPRYKIIEKRQSVAFWCNPISGHATLYWYQQILGQGPKLLIQFQNNGVVDDSQLPKDRFSAERLKGVDSTLKIQPAKLEDSAVYLCASSSHTGGGTEAFFGQGTRLTVV.

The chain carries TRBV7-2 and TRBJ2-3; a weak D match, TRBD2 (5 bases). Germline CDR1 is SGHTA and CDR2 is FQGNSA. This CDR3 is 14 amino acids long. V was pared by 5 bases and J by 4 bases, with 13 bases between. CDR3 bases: TGTGCCAGCAGCGCGGACTCCCTTTCAGATACGCAGTATTTT. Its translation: CASSADSLSDTQYF.

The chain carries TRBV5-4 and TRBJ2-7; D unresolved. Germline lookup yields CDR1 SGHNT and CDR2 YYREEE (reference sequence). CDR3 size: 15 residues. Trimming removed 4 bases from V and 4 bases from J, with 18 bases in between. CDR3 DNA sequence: TGTGCCAGCAGCAACCCGGACGGCGCTACGTACGAGCAGTACTTC. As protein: CASSNPDGATYEQYF.

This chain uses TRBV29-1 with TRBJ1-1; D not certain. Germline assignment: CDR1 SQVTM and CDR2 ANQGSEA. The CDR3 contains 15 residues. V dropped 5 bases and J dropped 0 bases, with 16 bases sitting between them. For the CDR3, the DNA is TGCAGCGTTCAGGTCGGGAGGGCAATGAACACTGAAGCTTTCTTT. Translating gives CSVQVGRAMNTEAFF. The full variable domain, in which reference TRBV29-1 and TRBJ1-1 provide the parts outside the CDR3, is SAVISQKPSRDICQRGTSLTIQCQVDSQVTMMFWYRQQPGQSLTLIATANQGSEATYESGFVIDKFPISRPNLTFSTLTVSNMSPEDSSIYLCSVQVGRAMNTEAFFGQGTRLTVV.